These 29 T cell receptor beta chains share one sample of origin, sequenced in a study of CD8 T cells in Susac syndrome. Reverse transcription used roughly 0.5 to 1 ug RNA and random hexamers. TCRdb reanalysed the immunoSEQ multiplex PCR reads using MiXCR and keeps one entry per CDR3 protein. The sample holds 180,000 or so distinct CDR3 sequences, approximately 94% seen once. Sequencing used CD4+ T cells from PBMCs. Receptors were obtained from a human donor with multiple sclerosis.

This chain links TRBV20-1 with TRBJ2-1; 8 bases fit TRBD1. Per the germline V gene, CDR1 is DFQATT and CDR2 is SNEGSKA (reference sequence). The V segment lost 2 bases and the J segment 7 bases; nucleotides outside the gene matches: 7. The CDR3 is 14 residues long. CDR3 protein: CSARLDRVINEQFF. The CDR3 region has the DNA TGCAGTGCTAGACTGGACAGGGTGATTAATGAGCAGTTCTTC.

The chain is built from TRBV5-4 and TRBJ2-2; D possibly corresponds to TRBD2 (6 bases). The ends were cut back, 0 bases at V and 1 base at J, with 10 bases in the middle. In germline, CDR1 is SGHNT, CDR2 YYREEE (reference sequence). This CDR3 contains 16 residues. The CDR3, as DNA: TGTGCCAGCAGCTTGGGGCGGGGCCAGAACACCGGGGAGCTGTTTTTT. Protein: CASSLGRGQNTGELFF.

The V and J genes are TRBV7-8 and TRBJ2-3, with 10 bases matching TRBD2. CDR1 is SGHVS, CDR2 FQNEAQ, per germline. Trimming cost V 6 bases and J 1 base; bases outside gene matches: 7. The CDR3 has 16 amino acids. The CDR3 sequence is CASSPTGTSGTDTQYF. In DNA, the CDR3 is TGTGCCAGCAGTCCAACCGGGACTAGCGGCACAGATACGCAGTATTTT.

In this sample, this clonotype turned up once. This chain's CDR3 is CASSQESTSYNSPLHF. The CDR3 region has the DNA TGCGCCAGCAGCCAAGAGAGTACCTCCTATAATTCACCCCTCCACTTT. The chain joins TRBV4-3 to TRBJ1-6, with D uncertain. The CDR3 sequence is 16 residues long. Trimming took 0 bases from V and 0 from J, leaving 6 bases between them. Germline V lookup: CDR1 LGHNA, CDR2 YSLEER.

This chain connects TRBV15 to TRBJ2-7; TRBD1 is a possible D gene (5 bases). Germline CDR1 and CDR2: LNHNV and YYDKDF (reference sequence). Between the trimmed V and J ends, which lost 0 bases and 4 bases, there was a span of 7 bases. The CDR3 covers 13 residues. CDR3 region: CATSRDAGYEQYF. The DNA of the CDR3 is TGTGCCACCAGCAGAGACGCAGGGTACGAGCAGTACTTC.

The genes are TRBV4-2 and TRBJ2-5, with TRBD2 as a possible D gene (7 bases). This CDR3 is built from 16 residues. The V gene lost 2 bases and the J gene lost 2 bases, with 15 bases spanning the gap. The V gene's germline CDR1 is LGHNA and CDR2 YNFKEQ. In DNA, the CDR3 is TGTGCCAGCAGCCAACAAGCGGGGAGGGGGCAAGAGACCCAGTACTTC. This encodes CASSQQAGRGQETQYF.

This chain uses TRBV3-1 with TRBJ1-6; the D is unclear. This CDR3 is 14 amino acids long. CDR1 and CDR2 from the germline V gene are LGHDT and YNNKEL (reference sequence). V lost 8 bases, J lost 9 bases, and 17 bases lay in between. The CDR3 nucleotides read TGTGCCAGCGAACCGTTGGGTAAAGGTTCACCCCTCCACTTT. Translating it yields CASEPLGKGSPLHF.

The chain couples TRBV29-1 to TRBJ2-7; D may be TRBD2 (5 bases). The V and J ends lost 3 bases and 6 bases respectively, with 12 bases between them. This CDR3 spans 12 amino acids. The germline gives CDR1 SQVTM, CDR2 ANQGSEA. CDR3 region: CSVEIGRGEQYF. The CDR3 bases are TGCAGCGTTGAGATCGGTCGGGGCGAGCAGTACTTC.

J is TRBJ1-2 and V is TRBV27; the D is unclear. Germline V gene lookup returns CDR1 MNHEY and CDR2 SMNVEV (reference sequence). Trimming pared 7 bases from V and 4 bases from J, leaving 13 bases between. The CDR3 extends over 13 amino acids. CDR3 in amino acids: CASTPDPSYGYTF. The CDR3 DNA reads as TGTGCCAGCACCCCGGATCCTTCCTATGGCTACACCTTC.

The V call is TRBV30, the J call TRBJ1-3; no reliable D call. V was clipped by 0 bases and J by 11 bases, with 14 bases between them. The germline CDR1 and CDR2 sequences are GTSNPN and SVGIG (reference sequence). The CDR3 runs to 13 residues. This CDR3 reads CAWSVDPGKAIYF. The CDR3 region has the DNA TGTGCCTGGAGTGTAGATCCAGGCAAGGCCATATATTTT.

The CDR3 DNA is TGCAGCGTTCTCTCTGATGAAATAGGTGGCTACACCTTC. It is translated as CSVLSDEIGGYTF. The chain employs TRBV29-1 and TRBJ1-2; no clear D gene. Deletions cut 5 bases from V and 7 bases from J, with 17 bases between. The CDR3 totals 13 residues. Germline assignment: CDR1 SQVTM and CDR2 ANQGSEA.

The V call is TRBV30, the J call TRBJ1-2; TRBD1 matches 8 bases. V shed 3 bases and J 2 bases; nucleotides not matched to a gene: 5. The CDR3 contains 14 residues. Germline CDR1 GTSNPN, CDR2 SVGIG (reference sequence). CDR3 loop: CAWSRQGANYGYTF. The CDR3 DNA sequence: TGTGCCTGGAGCAGGCAGGGGGCGAACTATGGCTACACCTTC.

The V gene is TRBV13, the J gene TRBJ1-1; possibly TRBD1 for D (5 bases). This CDR3 is 12 amino acids long. CDR1 and CDR2 (germline): PRHDT, FYEKMQ (reference sequence). With 2 bases removed from V and 8 bases from J, the gap between germline ends came to 9 bases. CDR3 region: CASSLWGVEAFF. CDR3 sequence (DNA): TGTGCCAGCAGCTTATGGGGGGTGGAAGCTTTCTTT.

The V gene is TRBV7-9, the J gene TRBJ2-1; TRBD2 might be the D (7 bases). The CDR3 runs to 13 residues. From germline, CDR1 is SEHNR and CDR2 FQNEAQ (reference sequence). Deletions cut 8 bases from V and 5 bases from J, with 13 bases between. The CDR3 reads CASWGGLDNEQFF. CDR3 in DNA: TGTGCCAGCTGGGGGGGGCTCGACAATGAGCAGTTCTTC.

This chain connects TRBV6-5 to TRBJ2-7; D gene unclear. V was trimmed by 0 bases and J by 3 bases, leaving 12 bases between them. Germline CDR1 reads MNHEY; CDR2 reads SVGAGI. This CDR3 contains 15 residues. The CDR3 sequence is CASSYSKFKGYEQYF. The CDR3, as DNA: TGTGCCAGCAGTTACTCGAAGTTCAAGGGCTACGAGCAGTACTTC.

The chain links TRBV4-2 to TRBJ2-1; D is undetermined. The CDR3 consists of 15 residues. V lost 0 bases and J lost 13, with 19 bases in between. Looked up from germline, CDR1 is LGHNA and CDR2 is YNFKEQ. CDR3 loop: CASSQDTSRQMPQFF. The CDR3 coding sequence is TGTGCCAGCAGCCAAGACACTTCGAGGCAGATGCCCCAGTTCTTC.

The CDR3: CAWSTGTSGIQYF. Written as DNA, the CDR3 is TGTGCCTGGAGTACCGGGACTAGCGGTATTCAGTACTTC. The rearrangement joins TRBV30 to TRBJ2-4; TRBD2 matches 11 bases. The J segment lost 10 bases and the V segment lost 2 bases, leaving 4 bases of the junction unmatched. The CDR3 has 13 amino acids. Germline V CDR1 and CDR2: GTSNPN, SVGIG (reference sequence).

This sequence joins TRBV6-5 and TRBJ2-7, with TRBD2 matching 7 bases. The ends lost 3 bases at V and 0 bases at J; junction bases unmatched: 5. The CDR3 loop spans 15 amino acids. Germline V gene lookup returns CDR1 MNHEY and CDR2 SVGAGI. CDR3 nucleotide sequence: TGTGCCAGCAGTTATGCCGGGGGGAGCTCCTACGAGCAGTACTTC. This translates into CASSYAGGSSYEQYF.

The rearrangement links TRBV12-3 or TRBV12-4 to TRBJ1-6; 7 nucleotides line up with TRBD1. The J segment lost 10 bases and the V segment lost 3 bases, leaving 6 bases of the junction unmatched. There are 14 residues in the CDR3. The CDR3 here is CASSLMTGRSPLHF. The CDR3 DNA is TGTGCCAGCAGTTTGATGACAGGGCGGTCACCCCTCCACTTT.

V gene TRBV12-3 or TRBV12-4 combines with J gene TRBJ2-1, with 7 bases that match TRBD2. The CDR3 covers 14 residues. J lost 9 bases, V lost 5 bases, and 10 bases had no gene match. The CDR3 here is CASSPREALGEQFF. DNA for the CDR3: TGTGCCAGCAGTCCCCGGGAGGCACTGGGTGAGCAGTTCTTC.

The rearrangement joins TRBV12-3 or TRBV12-4 to TRBJ2-5; 7 positions match TRBD1. There are 12 residues in the CDR3. J was trimmed by 5 bases and V by 9 bases; bases with no gene match: 6. The CDR3 reads CASSTGWETQYF. The CDR3 coding sequence is TGTGCCAGTTCGACAGGGTGGGAGACCCAGTACTTC.

The chain recombines TRBV7-9 with TRBJ2-3; the D is unclear. CDR1 is SEHNR and CDR2 is FQNEAQ in the germline V gene (reference sequence). This CDR3 is 12 amino acids long. V gave up 5 bases and J gave up 6 bases, with 9 bases separating them. CDR3 DNA sequence: TGTGCCAGCAGCCGAGATCTGGATACGCAGTATTTT. Translated, it gives CASSRDLDTQYF.

This clonotype was counted once. The chain employs TRBV12-3 or TRBV12-4 and TRBJ1-1; D ambiguous. Trimming cost V 5 bases and J 0 bases, with 7 bases left between them. The CDR3 sequence is 13 residues long. CDR3 sequence reads: CASSINMNTEAFF. The CDR3 DNA is TGTGCCAGCAGTATCAACATGAACACTGAAGCTTTCTTT.

The chain is built from TRBV25-1 and TRBJ2-3, with a weak D call TRBD1 (6 bases). V was trimmed by 4 bases and J by 4 bases, leaving 12 bases between them. The V gene's germline CDR1 is MGHDK and CDR2 SYGVNS. This CDR3 has 14 residues. The CDR3 DNA follows: TGTGCCAGCAGTGCGCCCCAGGGGTCAGATACGCAGTATTTT. The encoded protein is CASSAPQGSDTQYF.

The chain joins TRBV9 to TRBJ2-3; perhaps TRBD1 as D (6 bases). The germline V gene encodes CDR1 SGDLS and CDR2 YYNGEE. V was shortened by 5 bases and J by 4 bases, with 11 bases between the two germline ends. The CDR3 contains 13 residues. The CDR3 DNA sequence: TGTGCCAGCAGAAAGGGGGAATCAGATACGCAGTATTTT. It codes for CASRKGESDTQYF.

The rearrangement links TRBV30 to TRBJ1-1; D uncertain. V was shortened by 0 bases and J by 5 bases, with 10 bases between the two germline ends. From germline, CDR1 is GTSNPN and CDR2 SVGIG (reference sequence). The CDR3 is 13 residues long. In nucleotides, the CDR3 is TGTGCCTGGAGTGTACGGACCGAGACTGAAGCTTTCTTT. As protein: CAWSVRTETEAFF.

The chain carries TRBV27 and TRBJ1-5, with D possibly TRBD1 on 5 matching bases. Germline V lookup: CDR1 MNHEY, CDR2 SMNVEV (reference sequence). Trimming stripped 6 bases from V and 5 bases from J, with 14 bases between. This CDR3 region has 14 residues. The CDR3 sequence: CASREGHGDQPQHF. The CDR3 coding sequence is TGTGCCAGCAGGGAGGGGCACGGGGATCAGCCCCAGCATTTT.

V is TRBV5-6 and J is TRBJ1-6, with D possibly matching TRBD1 (5 bases). Germline CDR1 reads SGHDT; CDR2 reads YYEEEE. The V gene lost 4 bases and the J gene lost 4 bases, with 12 bases spanning the gap. The CDR3 totals 15 residues. The CDR3, as DNA: TGTGCCAGCAGCGCGGGACTAGAATATAATTCACCCCTCCACTTT. Encoded protein: CASSAGLEYNSPLHF.

The chain combines TRBV3-1 with TRBJ2-1, with D hard to call. The germline CDR1 and CDR2 sequences are LGHDT and YNNKEL (reference sequence). CDR3 length: 11 amino acids. Trimming removed 1 base at V and 8 bases at J, with 3 bases between. The CDR3, as DNA: TGTGCCAGCAGCCAAGTCTATGAGCAGTTCTTC. This encodes CASSQVYEQFF.